These T cell receptor beta chains were read from a single sample in a study of OX40 agonist ivuxolimab in advanced cancers. TCRdb's table, derived via immunoSEQ multiplex PCR, lists solely in-frame clones and lacks some. The sample has about 52,000 clones; 85% to 90% are singletons. The sample here was CD4+ or CD8+ T cells sorted from blood, taken in a trial of the OX40 agonist ivuxolimab. The receptors originated from an adult with an advanced solid tumor such as melanoma, head and neck, liver or kidney cancer. Each CDR3 is given with its conserved first and last residue.

V: TRBV2
J: TRBJ1-2
CDR3: CASSESGGEANYGYTF

V: TRBV30
J: TRBJ1-2
CDR3: CAWSADREQAYTF

V: TRBV5-1
J: TRBJ2-5
CDR3: CASSIRDGNKETQYF

V: TRBV5-1
J: TRBJ2-2
CDR3: CASSLAMGVQTGELFF

V: TRBV5-1
J: TRBJ1-5
CDR3: CASSPAGGNQPQHF

V: TRBV4-2
J: TRBJ2-2
CDR3: CASSQAGDTGELFF

V: TRBV12-1
J: TRBJ2-2
CDR3: CASSFEGQLRSGELFF

V: TRBV6-1
J: TRBJ1-5
CDR3: CASSEGRSSNQPQHF

V: TRBV2
J: TRBJ1-2
CDR3: CASSEVGIAAGNFYGYTF

V: TRBV30
J: TRBJ2-7
CDR3: CAWSVLAGEQYF

V: TRBV2
J: TRBJ1-5
CDR3: CASSFTGDQPQHF

V: TRBV10-3
J: TRBJ1-1
CDR3: CAITTSSMGTEAFF

V: TRBV10-3
J: TRBJ1-1
CDR3: CAISDTITTGSNTEAFF

V: TRBV19
J: TRBJ1-5
CDR3: CASSASGVGSNQPQHF

V: TRBV7-2
J: TRBJ2-7
CDR3: CASSLVGGYEQYF

V: TRBV7-2
J: TRBJ2-7
CDR3: CASSRDRLYEQYF

V: TRBV6-5
J: TRBJ1-2
CDR3: CASSRQGTNGYTF